The rows below give T cell receptor beta chains drawn from one sample of a study of molecular identifiers for immune sequencing clone quantification. Each CDR3 protein gets one entry after TCRdb re-called the PCR reads with MiXCR. The sample lists some 590,000 distinct CDR3 sequences; 25% were seen once. Sequenced sample: naive CD8+ T cells from blood, with Jurkat cell RNA spiked in. These receptors were taken from a human donor in good health. Some libraries in this study had Jurkat cell RNA spiked in. The CDR3 runs from the conserved cysteine through the conserved F or W. The D gene is left open where the match is weak. Not all rows give a size; the values are once, few, many and, for expanded clones, a class.

few	TRBV30	TRBJ2-3	NA	TGTGCCTGGACCCCGGGCTACAATAGTGGTACGCAGTATTTT	CAWTPGYNSGTQYF
few	TRBV2	TRBJ2-3	NA	TGTGCCAGCAGTGAAAAGGGCACGCTCACAGATACGCAGTATTTT	CASSEKGTLTDTQYF
many	TRBV20-1	TRBJ2-7	NA	TGCAGTGCTAGTGTGAGGGAGGCCTCCTACGAGCAGTACTTC	CSASVREASYEQYF
NA	TRBV30	TRBJ1-1	NA	TGTGCCTGGAGTGTTGGGCCCCGAGGGACTGAAGCTTCCTTT	CAWSVGPRGTEASF
NA	TRBV29-1	TRBJ2-1	TRBD1	TGCAGCGCCCTTGGACAGGGGGCGGACGATGAGCAGTTCTTC	CSALGQGADDEQFF
many	TRBV29-1	TRBJ2-7	NA	TGCAGCGTTGCGGGCGGACGCGGGGAGCAGTACTTC	CSVAGGRGEQYF
few	TRBV12-3/TRBV12-4	TRBJ1-6	NA	TGTGCCAGCAGTTTAACCGGGACATCGAATTCACCCCTCCACTTT	CASSLTGTSNSPLHF
many	TRBV15	TRBJ1-1	NA	TGTGCCACCAGCAGAGACCTGGAGTACACTGAAGCTTTCTTT	CATSRDLEYTEAFF
few	TRBV20-1	TRBJ1-5	NA	TGCAGTGCGCGGGCCAAGGTTAGCAATCAGCCCCAGCATTTT	CSARAKVSNQPQHF
NA	TRBV6-2/TRBV6-3	TRBJ2-3	NA	TGTGCCAGCAGTTACTCGACTTGGGAGGGGGTGGATACGCAGTATTTT	CASSYSTWEGVDTQYF
few	TRBV4-3	TRBJ2-7	TRBD2	TGCGCCAGCAGCCAAGAGTGGACTAGCGGAGTTAGCTCCTACGAGCAGTACTTC	CASSQEWTSGVSSYEQYF
NA	TRBV9	TRBJ1-6	NA	TGTGCCAGCAGCCCCTCGGCAGGACCGGTACCCCTCCACTTT	CASSPSAGPVPLHF
NA	TRBV10-3	TRBJ1-1	TRBD1	TGTGCCATCAGTGATGGGACAGGGAAGAACACTGAAGCTTTCTTT	CAISDGTGKNTEAFF
many	TRBV20-1	TRBJ1-1	NA	TGCAGCGGAGAGGGGTCTATGAACACTGAAGCTTTCTTT	CSGEGSMNTEAFF
many	TRBV9	TRBJ2-2	NA	TGTGCCAGCAGCGTCCCCCGCTTCCCCGGGACCGGGGAGCTGTTTTTT	CASSVPRFPGTGELFF
NA	TRBV6-5	TRBJ2-1	TRBD2	TGTGCCAGCAGTTACTCTCGCGGGGGGGCCTACAATGAGCAGTTCTTC	CASSYSRGGAYNEQFF
few	TRBV11-1	TRBJ2-7	NA	TGTGCCAGCAGCTTACAAGGGGGACCCTACGAGCAGTACTTC	CASSLQGGPYEQYF
NA	TRBV7-9	TRBJ1-4	NA	TGTGCCAGCAGCTTTCTTAGTGAAAAACTGTTTTTT	CASSFLSEKLFF
many	TRBV28	TRBJ2-1	TRBD2	TGTGCCAGCAGTGCGGGCGGGGCGGGAGGTTCGTACAATGAGCAGTTCTTC	CASSAGGAGGSYNEQFF
few	TRBV6-5	TRBJ2-3	NA	TGTGCCAGCAGTTACAATAGCGGTGCAGATACGCAGTATTTT	CASSYNSGADTQYF
NA	TRBV27	TRBJ2-5	NA	TGTGCCAGCAGTTTTCGTTTCCGGCAGAACCAAGAGACCCAGTACTTC	CASSFRFRQNQETQYF
many	TRBV3-1	TRBJ1-2	NA	TGTGCCAGCAGCCCCCCATCCGACGGTACCTATGGCTACACCTTC	CASSPPSDGTYGYTF
many	TRBV4-3	TRBJ2-3	NA	TGCGCCAGCAGCCAAACCGAGCCACCGGGGGGCACAGATACGCAGTATTTT	CASSQTEPPGGTDTQYF
few	TRBV27	TRBJ1-5	NA	TGTGCCAGCAGTTCCGGGAGGGAGGGCAATCAGCCCCAGCATTTT	CASSSGREGNQPQHF
many	TRBV12-3/TRBV12-4	TRBJ2-7	NA	TGTGCCAGCAGTTTGGCAGGGGTTTCCTACGAGCAGTACTTC	CASSLAGVSYEQYF
once	TRBV27	TRBJ2-7	NA	TGTGCCAGCAGTATCTCTGCGGACAAGAACTACGAGCAGTACTTC	CASSISADKNYEQYF
NA	TRBV28	TRBJ1-2	TRBD1	TGTGCCACACGGAAAAGACAGGGGAGCTATGGCTACACCTTC	CATRKRQGSYGYTF
few	TRBV7-9	TRBJ1-2	NA	TGTGCCAGCAGCGAACAGCCTACTAACTATGGCTACACCTTC	CASSEQPTNYGYTF
NA	TRBV7-9	TRBJ2-1	NA	TGTGCCAGCAGCTCGGGGTCAGGGATTGGGTACAATGAGCAGTTCTTC	CASSSGSGIGYNEQFF
many	TRBV28	TRBJ1-5	TRBD1	TGTGCCAGCAGTCGGAGGGACAGGGGGCCTAGCAATCAGCCCCAGCATTTT	CASSRRDRGPSNQPQHF
NA	TRBV13	TRBJ1-2	NA	TGTGCCAGCAGCCTAAAGGGGCAGGGGAATAATGGCTACACCTTC	CASSLKGQGNNGYTF
many	TRBV6-2/TRBV6-3	TRBJ1-1	NA	TGTGCCAGCAGTTACTCACTCACAGGAACCTTGATCTCGAACACTGAAGCTTTCTTT	CASSYSLTGTLISNTEAFF
NA	TRBV7-6	TRBJ1-5	NA	TGTGCCAGCATCCTCAAACCCCAGGGAGGTCAGCCCCAGCATTTT	CASILKPQGGQPQHF
many	TRBV19	TRBJ2-3	TRBD1	TGTGCCAGTAGAGTTTCGACAGGGGGCGAGAATACGCAGTATTTT	CASRVSTGGENTQYF
many	TRBV4-1	TRBJ1-4	NA	TGCGCCAGCAGCCAAGCGGAGACTCCAACTAATGAAAAACTGTTTTTT	CASSQAETPTNEKLFF
NA	TRBV29-1	TRBJ2-3	NA	TGCAGCGTTGTACAAGAGGGGGATACGCAGTATTTT	CSVVQEGDTQYF
few	TRBV5-4	TRBJ2-7	NA	TGTGCCAGCAGCTCCCAACCGCAGGGAAGTTTGACCCACGAGCAGTACTTC	CASSSQPQGSLTHEQYF
NA	TRBV29-1	TRBJ2-7	TRBD1	TGCAGCGTCGGGACAGGGCGATACGAGCAGTACTTC	CSVGTGRYEQYF
many	TRBV6-2/TRBV6-3	TRBJ1-1	NA	TGTGCCAGCAGTTACGCGGGGATGGGGACTGAAGCTTTCTTT	CASSYAGMGTEAFF
NA	TRBV7-2	TRBJ1-1	TRBD1	TGTACCAGCAGCTTGACGTCAGGGGGCGTCACTGAAGCTTTCTTT	CTSSLTSGGVTEAFF
many	TRBV27	TRBJ1-1	NA	TGTGCCAGCAGTTTATTTCTGGGGGTCGGCACTGAAGCTTTCTTT	CASSLFLGVGTEAFF
few	TRBV28	TRBJ2-1	NA	TGTGCCAGCAGTGCACGACAGGAGAATGAGCAGTTCTTC	CASSARQENEQFF
many	TRBV6-6	TRBJ1-1	NA	TGTGCCAGCAGTTACTACCGGGTCCCTGACACTGAAGCTTTCTTT	CASSYYRVPDTEAFF
NA	TRBV2	TRBJ1-1	TRBD1	TGTGCCAGCAGTCCCCTTGGGACAGTAAACACTGAAGCTCTCTTT	CASSPLGTVNTEALF
NA	TRBV4-1	TRBJ1-1	NA	TGCGCCAGCCAAGCACTGGGACAGAACACTGAAGCTTTCTTT	CASQALGQNTEAFF
NA	TRBV7-8	TRBJ2-7	NA	TGTGCCAGCAGCTTTAACCCTGCGACAGGTGAAGAGCAGTACTTC	CASSFNPATGEEQYF
NA	TRBV7-9	TRBJ2-1	NA	TGTGCCAGCAGCCAAGTACTCGGAAACCACAATGAGCAGTTCTTC	CASSQVLGNHNEQFF
few	TRBV19	TRBJ2-1	TRBD2	TGTGCCAGTAGCCCGGGGGGGCTAAATGAGCAGTTCTTC	CASSPGGLNEQFF
few	TRBV20-1	TRBJ2-7	TRBD2	TGCAGTGCTAGAGAGTCGACTAGCGGGGGCGAGCAGTACTTC	CSARESTSGGEQYF